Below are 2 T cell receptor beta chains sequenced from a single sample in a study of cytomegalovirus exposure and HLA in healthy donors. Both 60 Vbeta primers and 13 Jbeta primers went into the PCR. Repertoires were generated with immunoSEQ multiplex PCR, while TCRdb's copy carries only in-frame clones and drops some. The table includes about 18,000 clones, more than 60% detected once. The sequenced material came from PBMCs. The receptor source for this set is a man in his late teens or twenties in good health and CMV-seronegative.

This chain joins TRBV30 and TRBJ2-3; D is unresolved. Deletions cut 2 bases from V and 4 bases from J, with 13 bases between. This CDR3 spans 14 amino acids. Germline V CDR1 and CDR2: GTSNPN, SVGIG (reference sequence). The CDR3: CAWSNNLPPDTQYF. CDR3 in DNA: TGTGCCTGGAGTAACAACCTCCCGCCAGATACGCAGTATTTT. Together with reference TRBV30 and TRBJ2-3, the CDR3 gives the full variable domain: SQTIHQWPATLVQPVGSPLSLECTVEGTSNPNLYWYRQAAGRGLQLLFYSVGIGQISSEVPQNLSASRPQDRQFILSSKKLLLSDSGFYLCAWSNNLPPDTQYFGPGTRLTVL.

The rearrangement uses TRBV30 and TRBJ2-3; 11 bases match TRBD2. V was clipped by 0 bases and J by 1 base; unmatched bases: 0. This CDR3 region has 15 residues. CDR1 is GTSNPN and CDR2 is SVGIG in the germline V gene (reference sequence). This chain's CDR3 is CAWSVLAGGTDTQYF. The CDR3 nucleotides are TGTGCCTGGAGTGTACTAGCGGGGGGCACAGATACGCAGTATTTT.